This record covers a single T cell receptor beta chain. One entry per CDR3 protein, called by TCRdb with MiXCR from the 5' RACE reads. The sample has roughly 26,000 distinct CDR3 sequences; approximately 4.1% are singletons. This entry comes from a study of early T cells in non-severe SARS-CoV-2 infection. Overall study: Chains were not paired, and sequencing was done on bulk RNA from unsorted whole blood.

This clonotype originated in an adult who was a healthcare worker with PCR-confirmed SARS-CoV-2 infection or an uninfected control (not recorded which). Sequenced sample: whole blood.

The CDR3 here is CASSQIYLAGEETQYF. For the CDR3, the DNA is TGTGCCAGCAGCCAAATCTATCTAGCGGGAGAAGAGACCCAGTACTTC. The chain recombines TRBV3-1 with TRBJ2-5; TRBD2 matches 10 bases. This CDR3 has 16 residues. Germline assignment: CDR1 LGHDT and CDR2 YNNKEL (reference sequence). V trimming: 2 bases; J trimming: 3 bases; junction bases outside the gene matches: 6.